A single T cell receptor (beta chain) is shown here with its context. Its antigen is as yet unknown. The same CDR3 is also encoded by other DNA sequences in this sample. The sample is drawn from a study of OX40 agonist ivuxolimab in advanced cancers. CDR1 is MNHEY, CDR2 SMNVEV, per germline (reference sequence). The V and J ends lost 5 bases and 2 bases respectively, with 19 bases between them. This CDR3 is 16 amino acids long. Clones were sequenced by immunoSEQ multiplex PCR, and TCRdb holds only the in-frame ones, with some missing. The sample records about 73,000 clones, more than 90% being singletons. Study-level findings and limits: The study found that CD8+ T cells averaged more expanded clones than CD4+.

The chain employs TRBV27 and TRBJ2-7; D is perhaps TRBD1 (6 bases). The origin of this receptor is an adult with an advanced solid tumor such as melanoma, head and neck, liver or kidney cancer. Sequencing used CD4+ or CD8+ T cells sorted from blood, obtained in a trial of the OX40 agonist ivuxolimab. CDR3 nucleotides: TGTGCCAGCAGTCCTTCGACAGGCATATTGACCTACGAGCAGTACTTC. Amino acid sequence: CASSPSTGILTYEQYF.